This is a list of T cell receptor beta chains from one sample in a study of T-cell memory formation after mild COVID-19. TCRdb re-analysed the 5' RACE reads in MiXCR, keeping a single row per CDR3 protein. The repertoire holds roughly 450,000 distinct CDR3 sequences, with 15% to 20% as singletons. The specimen was PBMCs or a T cell subset sorted from them (not recorded which). These receptor sequences come from an adult woman who had mild COVID-19 (a few samples of this study predate the infection). Cell type and time point are not known. CDR3s include the opening cysteine and the closing phenylalanine or tryptophan. Each record gives: J gene, V gene, clone size, D gene, CDR3 protein, CDR3 DNA. A D gene is named only where the DNA matches it firmly. A clone size is listed for some rows: how often the clone was seen (once, few, many), or a class if it is expanded.

TRBJ2-7,TRBV12-3/TRBV12-4,few,TRBD1,CASSLSRGRRGVYEQYF,TGTGCCAGCAGTTTATCCAGGGGGCGGCGCGGGGTATACGAGCAGTACTTC
TRBJ2-7,TRBV2,few,-,CASSSAGTISYEQYF,TGTGCCAGCAGTTCTGCCGGGACAATTAGCTACGAGCAGTACTTC
TRBJ2-3,TRBV3-1,few,-,CASSASRGAEDTQYF,TGTGCCAGCAGCGCCTCCCGGGGGGCGGAAGATACGCAGTATTTT
TRBJ1-5,TRBV6-1,-,-,CASSEARGQPQHF,TGTGCCAGCAGTGAAGCGCGGGGCCAGCCCCAGCATTTT
TRBJ2-7,TRBV7-9,few,TRBD1,CASSFSRDRKAYEQYF,TGTGCCAGCAGCTTTTCACGGGACAGGAAAGCCTACGAGCAGTACTTC
TRBJ1-1,TRBV29-1,-,-,CSVLGTSEAFF,TGCAGCGTCCTCGGGACATCCGAAGCTTTCTTT
TRBJ1-1,TRBV28,few,-,CAISASADTEAFF,TGTGCCATCTCGGCCTCGGCGGACACTGAAGCTTTCTTT
TRBJ2-1,TRBV4-3,-,TRBD2,CASSQVGAGANEQFF,TGCGCCAGCAGCCAAGTGGGAGCGGGAGCTAATGAGCAGTTCTTC
TRBJ2-3,TRBV5-4,-,-,CASSLGGGISTDTQYF,TGTGCCAGCAGCTTGGGAGGCGGGATTAGCACAGATACGCAGTATTTT
TRBJ1-2,TRBV6-1,-,TRBD1,CATSGTGSYGYTF,TGTGCCACCTCCGGGACAGGGTCTTATGGCTACACCTTC
TRBJ2-7,TRBV4-1,few,-,CASSHIGVSTPYEQYF,TGCGCCAGCAGCCATATAGGGGTATCTACCCCCTACGAGCAGTACTTC
TRBJ1-3,TRBV5-4,-,-,CAASTYGNTIYF,TGTGCCGCTTCGACTTACGGAAACACCATATATTTT
TRBJ2-1,TRBV5-5,few,TRBD1,CASRSGGMSYNEQFF,TGTGCCAGCAGGTCAGGGGGCATGTCCTACAATGAGCAGTTCTTC
TRBJ2-3,TRBV7-9,few,TRBD2,CASSSSGGQDTQYF,TGTGCCAGCAGCTCTAGCGGGGGCCAGGATACGCAGTATTTT
TRBJ2-5,TRBV7-2,few,-,CASSVTTQETQYF,TGTGCCAGCAGCGTAACGACACAAGAGACCCAGTACTTC
TRBJ1-4,TRBV24-1,few,-,CATSGVINEKLFF,TGTGCCACCAGTGGGGTGATTAATGAAAAACTGTTTTTT
TRBJ2-5,TRBV30,-,TRBD2,CAWGTSGIQETQYF,TGTGCCTGGGGGACTAGCGGGATACAAGAGACCCAGTACTTC
TRBJ2-6,TRBV7-6,many,-,CASSPGVSGANVLTF,TGTGCCAGCAGCCCCGGGGTTTCTGGGGCCAACGTCCTGACTTTC
TRBJ2-1,TRBV5-8,-,-,CASVPGPRGSYNEQFF,TGTGCCAGCGTCCCGGGACCCCGCGGCTCCTACAATGAGCAGTTCTTC
TRBJ2-7,TRBV4-2,few,TRBD2,CASSPKRGTYEQYF,TGTGCCAGCAGCCCTAAGCGGGGGACCTACGAGCAGTACTTC
TRBJ2-5,TRBV7-2,-,-,CASTLGGWYQETQYF,TGTGCCAGCACCTTGGGGGGCTGGTATCAAGAGACCCAGTACTTC
TRBJ2-2,TRBV12-3/TRBV12-4,-,-,CASSSNGISSGELFF,TGTGCCAGCAGTTCAAACGGGATCTCGTCTGGGGAGCTGTTTTTT
TRBJ1-6,TRBV5-1,many,TRBD1,CASSLASGQGIGSPLHF,TGCGCCAGCAGCTTGGCCTCGGGACAGGGAATTGGATCACCCCTCCACTTT
TRBJ1-1,TRBV20-1,-,-,CSARPRGNTEAFF,TGCAGTGCTAGGCCCCGGGGGAACACTGAAGCTTTCTTT
TRBJ2-5,TRBV29-1,few,-,CSVNFDGYQETQYF,TGCAGCGTTAACTTCGACGGGTACCAAGAGACCCAGTACTTC
TRBJ2-3,TRBV12-3/TRBV12-4,few,-,CASSFLGGPLSTDTQYF,TGTGCCAGCAGTTTCCTTGGAGGGCCGCTGAGCACAGATACGCAGTATTTT
TRBJ1-3,TRBV12-3/TRBV12-4,many,-,CASSDGAGGNTIYF,TGTGCCAGCAGTGACGGCGCGGGGGGAAACACCATATATTTT
TRBJ1-1,TRBV11-1,-,TRBD1,CASSPSNRGRLGNTEAFF,TGTGCCAGCAGCCCAAGTAACAGGGGGCGACTGGGGAACACTGAAGCTTTCTTT
TRBJ2-1,TRBV7-3,few,TRBD2,CASSLTVLAAYNEQFF,TGTGCCAGCAGCTTAACGGTACTAGCGGCCTACAATGAGCAGTTCTTC
TRBJ1-1,TRBV5-1,few,TRBD1,CASSLGRQGWSTEAFF,TGCGCCAGCAGCTTGGGGCGACAGGGCTGGAGCACTGAAGCTTTCTTT
TRBJ2-6,TRBV6-5,many,-,CASSSSGANVLTF,TGTGCCAGCAGCTCGAGCGGGGCCAACGTCCTGACTTTC
TRBJ2-7,TRBV7-7,few,-,CASSPHSGSPEQYF,TGTGCCAGCAGCCCACACTCCGGGTCCCCCGAGCAGTACTTC
TRBJ2-2,TRBV9,-,TRBD2,CASSGGLARIAGELFF,TGTGCCAGCAGCGGAGGACTAGCCAGAATCGCCGGGGAGCTGTTTTTT
TRBJ2-7,TRBV21-1,-,-,CASSKGSSRYEQYF,TGTGCCAGCAGCAAAGGCTCCAGTCGTTACGAGCAGTACTTC
TRBJ2-5,TRBV12-3/TRBV12-4,-,TRBD2,CASSPIAGVQETQYF,TGTGCCAGCAGTCCAATAGCGGGGGTTCAAGAGACCCAGTACTTC
TRBJ2-3,TRBV20-1,-,-,CSANGVADTQYF,TGCAGTGCTAACGGGGTCGCAGATACGCAGTATTTT
TRBJ2-7,TRBV24-1,few,TRBD1,CATSDTGTGGNEQYF,TGTGCCACCAGTGACACAGGGACAGGGGGTAACGAGCAGTACTTC
TRBJ1-1,TRBV4-1,-,-,CASSQEPGNTEAFF,TGCGCCAGCAGCCAAGAGCCCGGGAACACTGAAGCTTTCTTT
TRBJ2-3,TRBV24-1,-,-,CATSDSPTVSTDTQYF,TGTGCCACCAGTGATTCCCCGACAGTTAGCACAGATACGCAGTATTTT
TRBJ2-5,TRBV4-3,-,-,CASSQDWNSQETQYF,TGCGCCAGCAGCCAAGATTGGAACAGCCAAGAGACCCAGTACTTC
TRBJ2-7,TRBV27,-,-,CASSLMTALNEQYF,TGTGCCAGCAGTTTAATGACAGCCTTAAACGAGCAGTACTTC
TRBJ2-2,TRBV5-1,-,TRBD2,CASSRTGLAGWSTGELFF,TGCGCCAGCAGCCGTACTGGACTAGCGGGATGGAGCACCGGGGAGCTGTTTTTT
TRBJ2-3,TRBV4-3,-,-,CASSQNRGSTQYF,TGCGCCAGCAGCCAAAACAGAGGATCGACGCAGTATTTT
TRBJ2-7,TRBV27,-,TRBD1,CASRPRQGTYEQYF,TGTGCCAGCAGGCCTCGACAGGGAACCTACGAGCAGTACTTC
TRBJ1-2,TRBV12-3/TRBV12-4,few,-,CASSFRDGGFYGYTF,TGTGCCAGCAGTTTCCGGGACGGGGGGTTTTATGGCTACACCTTC
TRBJ2-5,TRBV9,many,-,CASSAGARETQYF,TGTGCCAGCAGCGCCGGGGCGCGGGAGACCCAGTACTTC
TRBJ2-3,TRBV20-1,once,-,CSAISGGQYF,TGCAGTGCTATTAGTGGTGGGCAGTATTTT
TRBJ2-5,TRBV6-1,-,TRBD2,CASSALAGTSGRPPQYF,TGTGCCAGCAGTGCTTTGGCCGGGACTAGCGGGAGGCCCCCCCAGTACTTC
TRBJ2-4,TRBV21-1,few,-,CASSRVKGADIQYF,TGTGCCAGCAGCAGGGTGAAGGGGGCAGACATTCAGTACTTC
TRBJ2-7,TRBV20-1,few,-,CSARDSQGHSYEQYF,TGCAGTGCTAGAGATTCGCAGGGACACTCCTACGAGCAGTACTTC
TRBJ2-1,TRBV5-1,-,-,CASSPLPPQRVYQGRDEQFF,TGCGCCAGCAGCCCGTTGCCACCCCAAAGGGTCTACCAGGGTAGGGATGAGCAGTTCTTC
TRBJ1-5,TRBV12-3/TRBV12-4,-,-,CASSPVSGRQPQHF,TGTGCCAGCAGCCCCGTATCGGGTAGACAGCCCCAGCATTTT
TRBJ2-2,TRBV24-1,-,TRBD1,CATSDLGTDTTGELFF,TGTGCCACCAGTGATTTAGGGACAGATACCACCGGGGAGCTGTTTTTT